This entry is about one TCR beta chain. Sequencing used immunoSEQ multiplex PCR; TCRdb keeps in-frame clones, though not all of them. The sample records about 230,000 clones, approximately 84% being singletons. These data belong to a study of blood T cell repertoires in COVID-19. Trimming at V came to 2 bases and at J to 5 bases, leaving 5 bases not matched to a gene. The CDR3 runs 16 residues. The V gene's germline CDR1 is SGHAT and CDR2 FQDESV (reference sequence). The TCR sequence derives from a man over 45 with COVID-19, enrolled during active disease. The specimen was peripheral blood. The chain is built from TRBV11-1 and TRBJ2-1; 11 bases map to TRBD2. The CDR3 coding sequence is TGTGCCAGCAGCTTACTCACTAGCGGGAGTCACAATGAGCAGTTCTTC. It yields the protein CASSLLTSGSHNEQFF.